This T cell receptor (beta chain) was identified in a study of shared clonotypes between healthy human individuals. Whole-study context: Researchers assigned three CD4 naive, three CD4 memory, two CD8 naive and one CD8 memory plate to each donor.

The assay ran at deep level. The protocol was immunoSEQ multiplex PCR, while the TCRdb copy is restricted to in-frame clones and leaves out a portion. The data hold some 2.1 million clones, with around 95% observed a single time. Input material: naive CD4+ T cells sorted from blood. As to subset: CD45RA+ positively selected. This sequence was found in a man younger than 35 in good health.

CDR3 amino acids: CASSLAPGPQETQYF. The CDR3 region has the DNA TGCGCCAGCAGCTTGGCCCCAGGCCCGCAAGAGACCCAGTACTTC. The chain has TRBV5-1 and TRBJ2-5, with no clear D. CDR1 is SGHRS, CDR2 YFSETQ, per germline. This CDR3 contains 15 residues. V shed 0 bases and J shed 2 bases, with 11 bases lying between them.